Listed below are T cell receptor beta chains from one sample, sequenced in a study of blood T cell repertoires in COVID-19. Profiling relied on immunoSEQ multiplex PCR, and the TCRdb table lists in-frame clones only, not all of them. This sample carries 80,000 or so clones, about 86% of them seen once, and the ten largest clones take roughly a sixth. Input material: peripheral blood. These receptors were collected from a human donor in a cohort sampled during active COVID-19. The CDR3 runs from the conserved cysteine through the conserved F or W. Each record gives: CDR3 length, clone size, D gene, V gene, J gene, CDR3 DNA, CDR3 protein. The D gene is left open where the match is weak. Clone size is stated in some rows and not others, as once, few, many or a class when expanded.

>15|-|-|TRBV9|TRBJ2-1
TGTGCCAGCAGCGTAGCTCCCACTCTCTACAATGAGCAGTTCTTC
CASSVAPTLYNEQFF
>15|-|-|TRBV12-1|TRBJ2-7
TGTGCCAGCAGCTTTTCGTCCAGGGGGAACTACGAGCAGTACTTC
CASSFSSRGNYEQYF
>14|-|-|TRBV27|TRBJ2-7
TGTGCCAGCAGTCCGATCACACCGTCCTACGAGCAGTACTTC
CASSPITPSYEQYF
>18|-|TRBD2|TRBV7-6|TRBJ2-3
TGTGCCAGCAGCTTCGTCCCCGGGACTAGCGGGGATTGGGATACGCAGTATTTT
CASSFVPGTSGDWDTQYF
>12|-|-|TRBV9|TRBJ2-1
TGTGCCAGCAGCCCCCTCCGGGATGAGCAGTTCTTC
CASSPLRDEQFF
>15|-|-|TRBV28|TRBJ1-2
TGTGCCAGCAGTTTATTGACACTTGGCCCCTATGGCTACACCTTC
CASSLLTLGPYGYTF
>16|-|TRBD2|TRBV4-2|TRBJ2-1
TGTGCCAGCAGCCAAGAGGGTCTAGCGGGGGGGAATGAGCAGTTCTTC
CASSQEGLAGGNEQFF
>15|-|TRBD1|TRBV11-3|TRBJ2-2
TGTGCCAGCAGCTTCCAGGGGGCTGGCACCGGGGAGCTGTTTTTT
CASSFQGAGTGELFF
>16|once|TRBD2|TRBV5-1|TRBJ2-2
TGCGCCAGCAGCGTACCCAGCGGGGCGAACACCGGGGAGCTGTTTTTT
CASSVPSGANTGELFF
>15|-|-|TRBV30|TRBJ2-3
TGTGCCTGGAGTTTAGCGAGCGGGTACACAGATACGCAGTATTTT
CAWSLASGYTDTQYF
>14|once|TRBD2|TRBV5-4|TRBJ2-7
TGTGCCAGCACCTGGGGGGGGGATAGGAACGAGCAGTACTTC
CASTWGGDRNEQYF
>15|-|-|TRBV7-9|TRBJ2-2
TGTGCCAGCTTCGGGTGGCGGCCGGGCACCGGGGAGCTGTTTTTT
CASFGWRPGTGELFF
>14|-|TRBD1|TRBV6-6|TRBJ1-2
TGTGCCAGCAGTTCCAACAGGGGAGCCGATGGCTACACCTTC
CASSSNRGADGYTF
>14|-|-|TRBV7-9|TRBJ2-7
TGTGCCAGCAGCTTGAGGAGTGATTCGGACGAGCAGTACTTC
CASSLRSDSDEQYF
>14|-|TRBD2|TRBV11-3|TRBJ2-1
TGTGCCAGCAGCCCCGGACTAGCGTACAATGAGCAGTTCTTC
CASSPGLAYNEQFF
>15|-|-|TRBV28|TRBJ2-7
TGTGCCAGCAGTATACCGGGACATTTAATCTACGAGCAGTACTTC
CASSIPGHLIYEQYF
>14|-|TRBD2|TRBV2|TRBJ2-7
TGTGCCAGCAGAGGCCTAGCGGGATCCTACGAGCAGTACTTC
CASRGLAGSYEQYF
>17|-|-|TRBV13|TRBJ2-2
TGTGCCAGCAGCTTAGGGGGGCCGCAGGGGAAAACCGGGGAGCTGTTTTTT
CASSLGGPQGKTGELFF
>16|once|TRBD2|TRBV19|TRBJ2-5
TGTGCCAGTAGTGCTGGACTAGCGGGGTACCAAGAGACCCAGTACTTC
CASSAGLAGYQETQYF
>14|-|TRBD1|TRBV7-2|TRBJ2-7
TGTGCCAGCAGCGTAGGGGGACAGGTCTACGAGCAGTACTTC
CASSVGGQVYEQYF
>14|-|TRBD1|TRBV7-3|TRBJ2-7
TGTGCCAGCAGCCGGGACAGGGGGTCCTACGAGCAGTACTTC
CASSRDRGSYEQYF
>16|-|TRBD1|TRBV19|TRBJ1-2
TGTGCCAGTTCGGACAGGGCTGTGTGGGGGGTAGGTGGCTACACCTTC
CASSDRAVWGVGGYTF
>14|-|TRBD2|TRBV28|TRBJ2-7
TGTGCCAGCAGAAAACTAGCGGGGGCCTACGAGCAGTACTTC
CASRKLAGAYEQYF
>12|-|-|TRBV4-2|TRBJ2-7
TGTGCCAGCAGCCAAGTCGGGTACGAGCAGTACTTC
CASSQVGYEQYF
>21|-|TRBD2|TRBV3-1/TRBV3-2|TRBJ2-1
TGTGCCAGCAGCCAAGGCAGGGGGACTAGCGGGAGGCCTAGCTCCTACAATGAGCAGTTCTTC
CASSQGRGTSGRPSSYNEQFF
>15|-|-|TRBV5-1|TRBJ1-1
TGCGCCAGCAGCTTGGCGGACAGTTCGACCACTGAAGCTTTCTTT
CASSLADSSTTEAFF
>14|-|-|TRBV5-1|TRBJ1-4
TGCGCCAGCAGCTTGGCCCAGGAAGCAGAAAAACTGTTTTTT
CASSLAQEAEKLFF
>15|few|-|TRBV10-1|TRBJ2-2
TGCGCCAGCAGTGATTGGGGGGGCTACACCGGGGAGCTGTTTTTT
CASSDWGGYTGELFF
>18|-|TRBD2|TRBV28|TRBJ2-6
TGTGCCAGCAGCTTGCTAGCGGGGGTTTACTCTGGGGCCAACGTCCTGACTTTC
CASSLLAGVYSGANVLTF
>17|-|TRBD1|TRBV7-2|TRBJ2-1
TGTGCCAGCAGCTCTGCCCCGGACAGGGCGCACTACAATGAGCAGTTCTTC
CASSSAPDRAHYNEQFF
>15|once|TRBD1|TRBV27|TRBJ1-6
TGTGCCAGCAGACGGGAGGGGGCGGGAAATTCACCCCTCCACTTT
CASRREGAGNSPLHF
>19|-|TRBD2|TRBV12-5|TRBJ2-3
TGTGCTAGTGCCCGCCGACAGGGTACAGCGGGAGGAGCAACAGATACGCAGTATTTT
CASARRQGTAGGATDTQYF
>16|-|-|TRBV28|TRBJ1-3
TGTGCCAGCAGTTATGGCGGGGAAGGGGCGGGAAACACCATATATTTT
CASSYGGEGAGNTIYF
>14|few|TRBD1|TRBV28|TRBJ1-2
TGTGCCAGCAGAGTAAGGGGGCAGGACTATGGCTACACCTTC
CASRVRGQDYGYTF
>13|-|TRBD1|TRBV2|TRBJ1-2
TGTGCCAGCAGGGGGGACAGGGGTTATGGCTACACCTTC
CASRGDRGYGYTF
>16|-|-|TRBV5-1|TRBJ2-3
TGCGCCAGCAGCTTGGCAGTAGCCCAATCAACAGATACGCAGTATTTT
CASSLAVAQSTDTQYF
>12|once|-|TRBV27|TRBJ1-2
TGTGCCAGCAGTTCACAGGGCGGGGGCTACACCTTC
CASSSQGGGYTF
>14|-|TRBD1|TRBV3-1/TRBV3-2|TRBJ1-1
TGTGCCAGCAGCCTGTGGACAGGGGACACTGAAGCTTTCTTT
CASSLWTGDTEAFF
>14|-|-|TRBV7-9|TRBJ2-1
TGTGCCAGCAGCTCCACCCGCAGGGTATTTGTCCGGTTCTTC
CASSSTRRVFVRFF
>12|once|-|TRBV7-2|TRBJ1-5
TGTGCCAGCAATGAGGTCGGTCAGCCCCAGCATTTT
CASNEVGQPQHF
>14|-|-|TRBV7-3|TRBJ1-1
TGTGCCAGCAGCGCCCGGGGGACGAACACTGAAGCTTTCTTT
CASSARGTNTEAFF
>15|-|TRBD1|TRBV5-1|TRBJ2-6
TGCGCCAGCAGCCCCCAGGGGGCTGGGGCCAACGTCCTGACTTTC
CASSPQGAGANVLTF
>14|-|-|TRBV14|TRBJ2-3
TGTGCCAGCAGCCAAGGAAATGAGGGTGATACGCAGTATTTT
CASSQGNEGDTQYF
>13|-|-|TRBV11-3|TRBJ2-7
TGTGCCAGCAGCTTAGCCAGGGACTACGAGCAGTACTTC
CASSLARDYEQYF
>15|-|-|TRBV6-2/TRBV6-3|TRBJ2-2
TGTGCCAGCAGTTACAGAGACCCGGGGGCCGGGGAGCTGTTTTTT
CASSYRDPGAGELFF
>17|-|TRBD2|TRBV4-1|TRBJ2-3
TGCGCCAGCAGCCAAGATAGGGCGGGAGTCGGCACAGATACGCAGTATTTT
CASSQDRAGVGTDTQYF
>14|few|TRBD2|TRBV15|TRBJ2-5
TGTGCCACCCGAGGGACTAGCGGTGAGGAGACCCAGTACTTC
CATRGTSGEETQYF
>14|-|-|TRBV27|TRBJ1-4
TGTGCCAGCAGTCGCCGCGCTCCAGGGTTTAAACTGTTTTTT
CASSRRAPGFKLFF
>16|-|TRBD1|TRBV7-2|TRBJ2-5
TGTGCCAGCAGTCCTAAAATAGGGACAGTGCAAGAGACCCAGTACTTC
CASSPKIGTVQETQYF
>15|few|-|TRBV4-2|TRBJ1-5
TGTGCCAGCAGCCAAGTAGCCAGGGGTCATCAGCCCCAGCATTTT
CASSQVARGHQPQHF
>15|-|-|TRBV11-2|TRBJ2-3
TGTGCCAGCAGCTTCTACAGTTCTCACACAGATACGCAGTATTTT
CASSFYSSHTDTQYF
>17|-|-|TRBV5-6|TRBJ2-2
TGTGCCAGCAGCTGGCCCGAAGTTGGTGTGGACACCGGGGAGCTGTTTTTT
CASSWPEVGVDTGELFF
>13|-|-|TRBV9|TRBJ1-6
TGTGCCAGCACGCGAAGCGAATCGTCACCCCTCCACTTT
CASTRSESSPLHF
>17|-|TRBD2|TRBV3-1/TRBV3-2|TRBJ2-2
TGTGCCAGCAGCCAGGCTGGACTAGCGGCGAACACCGGGGAGCTGTTTTTT
CASSQAGLAANTGELFF